The 2 T cell receptor beta chains below all came from one sample that was sequenced in a study of blood T cells in healthy people across ages (dated by TCRdb to the mid-2010s). Library method: 5' RACE. The instrument was an Illumina HiSeq 2500. A second PCR of roughly 6 to 12 cycles was run with a J-beta primer mix and a sample-barcoded 5' primer. TCRdb reprocessed the public reads (quality trimming at Q25 with fastp, clone calling with MiXCR) and kept in-frame beta chains. One record per CDR3 amino acid sequence lists the most common genes and DNA. The sample table records approximately 800,000 distinct CDR3 sequences; about 61% of these occur just once. Roughly 25% of the sample goes to the ten largest clones. Sequenced material: blood. The receptors were gathered from a man in his forties in good health.

This clonotype was counted a single time. The chain recombines TRBV29-1 with TRBJ2-5; possible D gene TRBD2, 6 bases. The DNA matches TRBJ2-4 better at its end, which makes the J call doubtful. There are 12 residues in the CDR3. Looked up from germline, CDR1 is SQVTM and CDR2 is ANQGSEA. CDR3 region: CSVVGGKNIQYF. CDR3 DNA: TGCAGCGTTGTGGGAGGCAAAAACATTCAGTACTTC.

V is TRBV27 and J is TRBJ2-1; D perhaps matches TRBD2 (5 bases). The CDR3 loop spans 12 amino acids. Germline loops: CDR1 MNHEY, CDR2 SMNVEV (reference sequence). Trimming took 4 bases from V and 7 from J, leaving 8 bases between them. This CDR3 reads CASSWAGNEQFF. CDR3 nucleotide sequence: TGTGCCAGCAGTTGGGCGGGTAATGAGCAGTTCTTC.